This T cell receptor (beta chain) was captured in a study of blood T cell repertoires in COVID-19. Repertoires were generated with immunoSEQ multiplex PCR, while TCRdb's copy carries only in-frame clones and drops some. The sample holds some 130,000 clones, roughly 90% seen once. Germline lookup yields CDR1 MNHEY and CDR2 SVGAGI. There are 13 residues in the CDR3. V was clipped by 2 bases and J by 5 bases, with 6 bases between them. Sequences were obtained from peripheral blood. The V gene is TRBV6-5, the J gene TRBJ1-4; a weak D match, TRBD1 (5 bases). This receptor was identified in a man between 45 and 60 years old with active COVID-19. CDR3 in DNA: TGTGCCAGCAGTTACGGGGGGAATGAAAAACTGTTTTTT. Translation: CASSYGGNEKLFF.